A selection of T cell receptor beta chains follows, all from one sample in a study of T cell repertoires in aging, cancer and after chemotherapy. Using its own MiXCR run on the multiplex PCR reads, TCRdb lists one record per CDR3 protein. The data contain some 7,000 distinct CDR3 sequences, about 29% of them singletons. The specimen was blood. These TCRs come from a human donor with a blood cancer. The donor label of this sample is uncertain. Each CDR3 is given with its conserved first and last residue. D genes are given only for firm matches. Not all rows give a size; the values are once, few, many and, for expanded clones, a class.

CDR3 protein: CASRKQGGDTQYF
CDR3 DNA: TGTGCCAGCAGGAAACAGGGGGGAGATACGCAGTATTTT
V gene: TRBV13
D gene: TRBD1
J gene: TRBJ2-3
clone size: few

CDR3 protein: CSARQPTEPNSPLHF
CDR3 DNA: TGCAGTGCTAGGCAACCGACAGAACCCAATTCACCCCTCCACTTT
V gene: TRBV20-1
D gene: .
J gene: TRBJ1-6
clone size: .

CDR3 protein: CASSFQVYEQYF
CDR3 DNA: TGTGCCAGCAGTTTTCAGGTCTACGAGCAGTACTTC
V gene: TRBV27
D gene: .
J gene: TRBJ2-7
clone size: many

CDR3 protein: CASNLLPGGTDTQYF
CDR3 DNA: TGCGCCAGCAACCTTCTACCGGGGGGCACAGATACGCAGTATTTT
V gene: TRBV5-1
D gene: .
J gene: TRBJ2-3
clone size: few

CDR3 protein: CAWSHGEKMNIQYF
CDR3 DNA: TGTGCCTGGAGTCATGGGGAGAAGATGAACATTCAGTACTTC
V gene: TRBV30
D gene: .
J gene: TRBJ2-4
clone size: .

CDR3 protein: CASRWDRASYEQYF
CDR3 DNA: TGTGCCAGCAGGTGGGACAGGGCCTCCTACGAGCAGTACTTC
V gene: TRBV7-9
D gene: TRBD1
J gene: TRBJ2-7
clone size: .

CDR3 protein: CASSQDLGTTAGELFF
CDR3 DNA: TGCGCCAGCAGCCAAGATCTCGGGACAACGGCCGGGGAGCTGTTTTTT
V gene: TRBV4-3
D gene: .
J gene: TRBJ2-2
clone size: few

CDR3 protein: CASSLSQGAGEAFF
CDR3 DNA: TGTGCCAGCAGCTTATCTCAGGGGGCCGGTGAAGCTTTCTTT
V gene: TRBV7-6
D gene: TRBD1
J gene: TRBJ1-1
clone size: .

CDR3 protein: CASSRDRGQGNYGYTF
CDR3 DNA: TGTGCCAGCAGCAGGGACAGAGGGCAGGGTAACTATGGCTACACCTTC
V gene: TRBV5-4
D gene: TRBD1
J gene: TRBJ1-2
clone size: .

CDR3 protein: CASNWTGAPTFFYEQYF
CDR3 DNA: TGTGCCAGTAATTGGACAGGGGCCCCGACCTTCTTCTACGAGCAGTACTTC
V gene: TRBV19
D gene: TRBD1
J gene: TRBJ2-7
clone size: few

CDR3 protein: CSSGLTGEQYF
CDR3 DNA: TGTTCCAGCGGCCTAACGGGCGAGCAGTACTTC
V gene: TRBV12-3/TRBV12-4
D gene: .
J gene: TRBJ2-7
clone size: .

CDR3 protein: CASSSRDLYNEQFF
CDR3 DNA: TGTGCCAGCAGCTCACGGGACCTCTACAATGAGCAGTTCTTC
V gene: TRBV5-4
D gene: .
J gene: TRBJ2-1
clone size: .

CDR3 protein: CASRATGSNGGELFF
CDR3 DNA: TGTGCCAGCAGAGCGACAGGGAGTAATGGCGGGGAGCTGTTTTTT
V gene: TRBV6-5
D gene: TRBD1
J gene: TRBJ2-2
clone size: once

CDR3 protein: CASGLDLDSPLHF
CDR3 DNA: TGTGCTAGTGGTTTAGACCTGGATTCACCCCTCCACTTT
V gene: TRBV12-3/TRBV12-4
D gene: .
J gene: TRBJ1-6
clone size: .

CDR3 protein: CATKTDTQYF
CDR3 DNA: TGCGCCACCAAAACAGATACGCAGTATTTT
V gene: TRBV6-5
D gene: .
J gene: TRBJ2-3
clone size: .

CDR3 protein: CASSQGWGGTTEAFF
CDR3 DNA: TGCGCCAGCAGCCAAGGGTGGGGCGGTACCACTGAAGCTTTCTTT
V gene: TRBV4-3
D gene: .
J gene: TRBJ1-1
clone size: few

CDR3 protein: CASKKVPGQEAFF
CDR3 DNA: TGTGCCAGCAAAAAAGTCCCCGGACAGGAAGCTTTCTTT
V gene: TRBV6-2/TRBV6-3
D gene: .
J gene: TRBJ1-1
clone size: few

CDR3 protein: CASSLGEGADQPQHF
CDR3 DNA: TGTGCCAGCAGCTTAGGAGAGGGGGCCGATCAGCCCCAGCATTTT
V gene: TRBV5-4
D gene: TRBD1
J gene: TRBJ1-5
clone size: many

CDR3 protein: CASSLAGLGETQYF
CDR3 DNA: TGTGCCAGCAGTCTTGCGGGACTAGGGGAGACCCAGTACTTC
V gene: TRBV6-5
D gene: TRBD2
J gene: TRBJ2-5
clone size: .

CDR3 protein: CASSQNQETQYF
CDR3 DNA: TGTGCCAGCAGCCAGAACCAAGAGACCCAGTACTTC
V gene: TRBV5-6
D gene: .
J gene: TRBJ2-5
clone size: .